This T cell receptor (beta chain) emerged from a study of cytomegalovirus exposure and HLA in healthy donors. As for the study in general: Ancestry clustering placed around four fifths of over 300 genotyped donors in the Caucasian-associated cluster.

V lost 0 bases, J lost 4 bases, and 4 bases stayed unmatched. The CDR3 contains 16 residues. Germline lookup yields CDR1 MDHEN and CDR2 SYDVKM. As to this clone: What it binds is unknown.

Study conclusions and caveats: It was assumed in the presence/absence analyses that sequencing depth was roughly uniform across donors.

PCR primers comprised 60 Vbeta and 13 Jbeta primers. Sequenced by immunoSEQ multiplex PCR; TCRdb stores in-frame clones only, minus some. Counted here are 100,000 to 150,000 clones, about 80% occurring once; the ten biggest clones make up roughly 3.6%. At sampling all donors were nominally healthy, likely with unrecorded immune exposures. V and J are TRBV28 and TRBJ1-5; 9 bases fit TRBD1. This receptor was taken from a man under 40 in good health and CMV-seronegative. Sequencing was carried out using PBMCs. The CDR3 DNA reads TGTGCCAGCAGTTTATGGGGACAGGGCTCGAATCAGCCCCAGCATTTT. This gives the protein CASSLWGQGSNQPQHF. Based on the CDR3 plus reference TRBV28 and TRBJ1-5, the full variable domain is DVKVTQSSRYLVKRTGEKVFLECVQDMDHENMFWYRQDPGLGLRLIYFSYDVKMKEKGDIPEGYSVSREKKERFSLILESASTNQTSMYLCASSLWGQGSNQPQHFGDGTRLSIL.